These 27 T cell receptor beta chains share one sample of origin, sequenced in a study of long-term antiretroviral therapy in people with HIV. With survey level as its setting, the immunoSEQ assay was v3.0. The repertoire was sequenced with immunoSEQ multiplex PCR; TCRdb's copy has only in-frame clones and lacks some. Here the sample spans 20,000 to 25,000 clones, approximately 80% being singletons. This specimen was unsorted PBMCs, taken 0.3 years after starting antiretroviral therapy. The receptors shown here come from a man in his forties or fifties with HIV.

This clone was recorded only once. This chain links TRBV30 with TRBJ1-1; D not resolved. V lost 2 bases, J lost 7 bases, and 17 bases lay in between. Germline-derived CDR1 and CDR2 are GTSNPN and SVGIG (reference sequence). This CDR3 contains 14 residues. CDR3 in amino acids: CAWSPPTNLNEAFF. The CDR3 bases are TGTGCCTGGAGTCCCCCGACCAACCTAAATGAAGCTTTCTTT.

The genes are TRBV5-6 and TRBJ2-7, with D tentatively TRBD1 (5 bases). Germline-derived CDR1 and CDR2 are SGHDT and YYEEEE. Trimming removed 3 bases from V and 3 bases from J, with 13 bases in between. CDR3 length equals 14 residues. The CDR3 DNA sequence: TGTGCCAGCAGCTCCACAGGAATCAACTACGAGCAGTACTTC. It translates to CASSSTGINYEQYF.

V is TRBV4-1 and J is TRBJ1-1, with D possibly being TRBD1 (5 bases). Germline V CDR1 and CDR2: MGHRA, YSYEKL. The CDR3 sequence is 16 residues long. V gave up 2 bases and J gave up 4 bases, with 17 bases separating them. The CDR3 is CASSQFWGVVATEAFF. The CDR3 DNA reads TGCGCCAGCAGCCAATTTTGGGGGGTTGTTGCCACTGAAGCTTTCTTT.

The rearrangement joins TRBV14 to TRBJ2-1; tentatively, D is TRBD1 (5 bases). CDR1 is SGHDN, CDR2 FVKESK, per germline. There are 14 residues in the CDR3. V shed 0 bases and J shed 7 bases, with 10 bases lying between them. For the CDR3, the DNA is TGTGCCAGCAGCCAAGATTTCAGGGAAAATGAGCAGTTCTTC. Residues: CASSQDFRENEQFF.

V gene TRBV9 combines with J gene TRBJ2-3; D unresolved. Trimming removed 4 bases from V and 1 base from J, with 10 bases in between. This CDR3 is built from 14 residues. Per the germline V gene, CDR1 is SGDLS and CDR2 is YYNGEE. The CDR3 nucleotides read TGTGCCAGCAGCTTCCCTGGGGGCACAGATACGCAGTATTTT. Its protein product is CASSFPGGTDTQYF.

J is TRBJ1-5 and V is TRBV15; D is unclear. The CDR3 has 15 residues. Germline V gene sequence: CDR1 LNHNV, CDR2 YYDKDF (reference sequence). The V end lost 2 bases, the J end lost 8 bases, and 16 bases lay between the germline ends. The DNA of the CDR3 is TGTGCCACCAGCAGATCAAGGACCTTGGAAGAGCCCCAGCATTTT. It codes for CATSRSRTLEEPQHF.

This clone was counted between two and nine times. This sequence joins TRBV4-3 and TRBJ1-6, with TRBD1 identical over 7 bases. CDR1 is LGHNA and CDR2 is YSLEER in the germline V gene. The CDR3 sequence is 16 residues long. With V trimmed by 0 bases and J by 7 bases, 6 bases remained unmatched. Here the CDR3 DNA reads TGCGCCAGCAGCCAAGACGAGGGGGCCTGGAATTCACCCCTCCACTTT. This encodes CASSQDEGAWNSPLHF.

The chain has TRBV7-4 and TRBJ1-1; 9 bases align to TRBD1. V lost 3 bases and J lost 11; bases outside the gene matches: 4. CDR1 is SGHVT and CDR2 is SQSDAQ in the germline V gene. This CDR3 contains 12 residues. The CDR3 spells CASSFRGQGAFF. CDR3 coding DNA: TGTGCCAGCAGCTTTCGAGGACAGGGGGCTTTCTTT.

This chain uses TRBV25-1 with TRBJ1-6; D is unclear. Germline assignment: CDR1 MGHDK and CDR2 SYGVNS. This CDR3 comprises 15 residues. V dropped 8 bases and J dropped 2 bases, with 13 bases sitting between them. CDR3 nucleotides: TGTGCCAGCCGACTTGGGGAAACCTATAATTCACCCCTCCACTTT. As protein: CASRLGETYNSPLHF.

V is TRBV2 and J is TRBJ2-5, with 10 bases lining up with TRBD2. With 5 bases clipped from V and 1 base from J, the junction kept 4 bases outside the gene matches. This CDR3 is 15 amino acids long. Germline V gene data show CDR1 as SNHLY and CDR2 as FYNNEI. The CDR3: CASSTSGMFQETQYF. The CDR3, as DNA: TGTGCCAGCAGTACTAGCGGGATGTTCCAAGAGACCCAGTACTTC. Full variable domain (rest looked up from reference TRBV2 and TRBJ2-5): EPEVTQTPSHQVTQMGQEVILRCVPISNHLYFYWYRQILGQKVEFLVSFYNNEISEKSEIFDDQFSVERPDGSNFTLKIRSTKLEDSAMYFCASSTSGMFQETQYFGPGTRLLVL.

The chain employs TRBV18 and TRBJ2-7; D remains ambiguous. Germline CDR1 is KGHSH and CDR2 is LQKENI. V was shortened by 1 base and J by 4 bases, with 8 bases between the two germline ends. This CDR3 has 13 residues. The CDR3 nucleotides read TGTGCCAGCTCACCACAAGGAAGATACGAGCAGTACTTC. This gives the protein CASSPQGRYEQYF.

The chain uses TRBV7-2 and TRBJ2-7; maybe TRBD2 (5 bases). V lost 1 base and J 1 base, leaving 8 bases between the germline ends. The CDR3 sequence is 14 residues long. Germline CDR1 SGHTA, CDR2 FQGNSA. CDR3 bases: TGTGCCAGCAGCTTAGGGACTCAGTCCTACGAGCAGTACTTC. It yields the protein CASSLGTQSYEQYF.

The DNA of the CDR3 is TGTGCCAGCAGCCTCAACAGCGGGAGGGTCGACGAGCAGTACTTC. Protein sequence: CASSLNSGRVDEQYF. The rearrangement links TRBV27 to TRBJ2-7; TRBD2 matches at 10 bases. The CDR3 has 15 residues. The V gene's germline CDR1 is MNHEY and CDR2 SMNVEV (reference sequence). Losses at the gene ends were 6 bases for V and 5 bases for J; bases not matched to a gene: 10.

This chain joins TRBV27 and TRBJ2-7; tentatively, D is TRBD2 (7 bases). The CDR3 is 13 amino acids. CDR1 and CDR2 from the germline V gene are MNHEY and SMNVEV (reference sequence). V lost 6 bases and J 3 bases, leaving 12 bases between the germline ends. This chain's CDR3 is CASSRGAVYEQYF. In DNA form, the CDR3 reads TGTGCCAGCAGCCGGGGGGCGGTCTACGAGCAGTACTTC.

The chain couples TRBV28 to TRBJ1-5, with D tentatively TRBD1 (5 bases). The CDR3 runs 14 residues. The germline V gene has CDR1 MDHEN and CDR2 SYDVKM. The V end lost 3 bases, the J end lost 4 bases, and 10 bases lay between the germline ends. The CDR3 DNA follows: TGTGCCAGCAGTTTCCTCGGGGCGAATCAGCCCCAGCATTTT. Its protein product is CASSFLGANQPQHF.

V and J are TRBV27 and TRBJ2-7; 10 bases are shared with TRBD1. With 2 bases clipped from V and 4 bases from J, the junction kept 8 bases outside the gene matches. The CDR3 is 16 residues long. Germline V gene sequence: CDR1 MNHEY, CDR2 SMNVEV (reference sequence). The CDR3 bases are TGTGCCAGCAGTTTACTTGGCGGGACAGGGGCTTACGAGCAGTACTTC. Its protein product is CASSLLGGTGAYEQYF.

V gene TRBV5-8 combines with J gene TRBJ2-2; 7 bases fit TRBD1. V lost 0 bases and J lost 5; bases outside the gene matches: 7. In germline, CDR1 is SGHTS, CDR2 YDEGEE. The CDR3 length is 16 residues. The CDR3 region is CASSLEWTGQTGELFF. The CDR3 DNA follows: TGTGCCAGCAGCTTGGAATGGACAGGCCAAACCGGGGAGCTGTTTTTT.

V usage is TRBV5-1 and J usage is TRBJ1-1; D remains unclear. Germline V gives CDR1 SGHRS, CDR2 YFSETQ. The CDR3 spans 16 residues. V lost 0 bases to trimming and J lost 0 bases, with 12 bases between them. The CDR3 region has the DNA TGCGCCAGCAGCTTGGTAAAGAGAGGAATGAACACTGAAGCTTTCTTT. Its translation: CASSLVKRGMNTEAFF.

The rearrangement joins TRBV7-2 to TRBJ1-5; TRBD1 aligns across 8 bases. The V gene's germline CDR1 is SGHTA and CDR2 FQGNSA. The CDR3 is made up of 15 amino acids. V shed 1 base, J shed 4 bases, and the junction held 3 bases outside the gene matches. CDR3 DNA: TGTGCCAGCAGCTTAGACAGGGGGTTGAATCAGCCCCAGCATTTT. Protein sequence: CASSLDRGLNQPQHF.

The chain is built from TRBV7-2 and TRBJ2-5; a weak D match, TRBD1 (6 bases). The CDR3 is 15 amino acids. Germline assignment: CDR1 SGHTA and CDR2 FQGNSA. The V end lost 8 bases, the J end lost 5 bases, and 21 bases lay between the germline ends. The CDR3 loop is CASLRPGAFVETQYF. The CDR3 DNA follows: TGTGCCAGCCTGAGGCCAGGGGCTTTCGTGGAGACCCAGTACTTC.

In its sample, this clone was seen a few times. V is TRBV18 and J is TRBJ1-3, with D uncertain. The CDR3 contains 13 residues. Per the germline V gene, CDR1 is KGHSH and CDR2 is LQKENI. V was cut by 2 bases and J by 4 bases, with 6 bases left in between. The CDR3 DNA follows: TGTGCCAGCTCACCAGGGTTCGGAAACACCATATATTTT. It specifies CASSPGFGNTIYF. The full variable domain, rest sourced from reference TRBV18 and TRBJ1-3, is NAGVMQNPRHLVRRRGQEARLRCSPMKGHSHVYWYRQLPEEGLKFMVYLQKENIIDESGMPKERFSAEFPKEGPSILRIQQVVRGDSAAYFCASSPGFGNTIYFGEGSWLTVV.

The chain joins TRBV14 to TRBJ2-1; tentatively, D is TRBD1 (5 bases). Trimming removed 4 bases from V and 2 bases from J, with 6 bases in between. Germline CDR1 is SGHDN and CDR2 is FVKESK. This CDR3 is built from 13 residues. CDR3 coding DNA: TGTGCCAGCAGCCCGACAGCCTACAATGAGCAGTTCTTC. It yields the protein CASSPTAYNEQFF.

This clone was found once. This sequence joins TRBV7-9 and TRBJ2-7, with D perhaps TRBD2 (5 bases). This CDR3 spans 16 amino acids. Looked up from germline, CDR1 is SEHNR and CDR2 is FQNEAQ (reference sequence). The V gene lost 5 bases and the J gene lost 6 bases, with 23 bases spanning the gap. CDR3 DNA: TGTGCCAGCAGCCCCCCCCCGGGATTAAAAGTAGTCGAGCAGTACTTC. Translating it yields CASSPPPGLKVVEQYF.

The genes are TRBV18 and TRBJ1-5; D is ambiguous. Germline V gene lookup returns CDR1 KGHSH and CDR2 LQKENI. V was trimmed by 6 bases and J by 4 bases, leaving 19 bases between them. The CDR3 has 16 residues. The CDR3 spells CASSGLGGVLNQPQHF. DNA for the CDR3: TGTGCCAGCTCGGGCCTGGGCGGGGTCTTAAATCAGCCCCAGCATTTT.

The DNA of the CDR3 is TGTGCTAGTGGTTTTTTCGGGGGACCAAACTATGGCTACACCTTC. Amino acids: CASGFFGGPNYGYTF. The V call is TRBV12-5, the J call TRBJ1-2; TRBD1 is a possible D gene (5 bases). The CDR3 runs to 15 residues. Germline CDR1 reads LGHNT; CDR2 reads FRNRAP. V gave up 3 bases and J gave up 2 bases, with 13 bases separating them.

The CDR3 DNA reads as TGTGCCTGGAGTGTAGGAGGAGGGGAGACCCAGTACTTC. It encodes CAWSVGGGETQYF. The chain is built from TRBV30 and TRBJ2-5, with a tentative D call TRBD2 (6 bases). V lost 0 bases, J lost 5 bases, and 10 bases lay in between. This CDR3 has 13 amino acids. CDR1 and CDR2 from the germline V gene are GTSNPN and SVGIG (reference sequence).

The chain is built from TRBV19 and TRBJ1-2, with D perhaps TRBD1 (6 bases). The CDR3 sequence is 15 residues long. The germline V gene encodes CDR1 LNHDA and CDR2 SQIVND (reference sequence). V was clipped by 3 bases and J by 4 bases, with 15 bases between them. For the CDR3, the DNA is TGTGCCAGTAGTATCGGTCAGGGGACCTCCTATGGCTACACCTTC. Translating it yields CASSIGQGTSYGYTF.